This T cell receptor beta chain was observed in a study of cytomegalovirus exposure and HLA in healthy donors. Study-level background: Some 85 million unique TCRs from HLA-typed donors were held in an early data release.

In this sample, this clone turned up once. PCR involved 60 Vbeta and 13 Jbeta primers. The method was immunoSEQ multiplex PCR; TCRdb's version includes in-frame clones alone and lacks a portion of them. The sample shows about 190,000 clones, 78% of them seen only once. The sample consisted of PBMCs. The sequence was obtained from a woman aged 25 to 39 in good health and CMV-seropositive.

The CDR3 nucleotides are TGTGCCAGCAACCCTAGGGGAGGGTCACCAGATACGCAGTATTTT. Its translation: CASNPRGGSPDTQYF. The V call is TRBV9, the J call TRBJ2-3; TRBD2 agrees at 7 bases. J lost 4 bases, V lost 6 bases, and 11 bases had no gene match. The CDR3 length is 15 residues. Looked up from germline, CDR1 is SGDLS and CDR2 is YYNGEE.